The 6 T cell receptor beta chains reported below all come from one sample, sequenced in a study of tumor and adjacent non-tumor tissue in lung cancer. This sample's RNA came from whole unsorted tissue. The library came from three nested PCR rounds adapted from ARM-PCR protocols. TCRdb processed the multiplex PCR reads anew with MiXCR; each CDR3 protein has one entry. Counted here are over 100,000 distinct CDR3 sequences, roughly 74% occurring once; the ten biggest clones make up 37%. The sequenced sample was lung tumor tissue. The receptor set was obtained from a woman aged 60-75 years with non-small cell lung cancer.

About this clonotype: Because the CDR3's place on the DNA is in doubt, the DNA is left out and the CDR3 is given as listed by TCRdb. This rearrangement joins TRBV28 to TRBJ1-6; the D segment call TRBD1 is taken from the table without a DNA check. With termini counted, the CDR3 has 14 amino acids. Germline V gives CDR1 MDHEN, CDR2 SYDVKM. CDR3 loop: CASRWARGNSPLYF.

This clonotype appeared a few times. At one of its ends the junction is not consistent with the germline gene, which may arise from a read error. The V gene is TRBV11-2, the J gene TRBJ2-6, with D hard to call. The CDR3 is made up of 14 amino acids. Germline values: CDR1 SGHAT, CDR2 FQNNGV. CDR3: CASSSLSGTNVLTF. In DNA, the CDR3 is TGTGCCAGCAGTTCCCTCTCTGGGACCAACGTCCTGACTTTC.

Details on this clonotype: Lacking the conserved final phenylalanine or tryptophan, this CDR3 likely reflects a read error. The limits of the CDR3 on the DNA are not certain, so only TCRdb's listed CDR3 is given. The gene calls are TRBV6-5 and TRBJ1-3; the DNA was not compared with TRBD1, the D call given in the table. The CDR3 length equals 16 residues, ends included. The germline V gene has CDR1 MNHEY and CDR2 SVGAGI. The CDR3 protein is CASSYSTRDRGNALYV.

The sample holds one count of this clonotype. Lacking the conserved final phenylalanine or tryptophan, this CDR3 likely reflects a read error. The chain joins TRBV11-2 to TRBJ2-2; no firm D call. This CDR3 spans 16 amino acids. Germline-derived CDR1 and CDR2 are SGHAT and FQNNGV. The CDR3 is CASSLVLAAHIGELFY. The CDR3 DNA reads TGTGCCAGCAGTTTAGTATTGGCGGCGCACATCGGGGAGCTGTTTTAT.

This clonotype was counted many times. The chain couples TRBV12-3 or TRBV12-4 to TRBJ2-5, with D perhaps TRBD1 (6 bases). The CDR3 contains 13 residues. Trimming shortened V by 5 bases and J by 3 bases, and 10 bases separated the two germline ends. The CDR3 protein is CASSRDTKETQYF. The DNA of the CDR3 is TGTGCCAGCAGTCGGGACACTAAAGAGACCCAGTACTTC.

This CDR3 reads CSARMPRSYEQFF. In DNA, the CDR3 is TGCAGTGCTAGAATGCCTAGGAGCTATGAGCAGTTCTTC. The genes are TRBV20-1 and TRBJ2-1; D remains unclear. CDR3 length: 13 amino acids. Germline CDR1 DFQATT, CDR2 SNEGSKA (reference sequence). With 2 bases removed from V and 8 bases from J, the gap between germline ends came to 13 bases.